This T cell receptor (beta chain) appears in the sequencing data of a study of T cells in Graves' hyperthyroidism and ophthalmopathy (dated by TCRdb to the late 2010s). Notes on the research overall: Peripheral blood samples were taken at initial diagnosis, before any treatment was given. TCR V-J signatures able to tell the groups apart were searched for in a discovery cohort of 95 to 100 patients, of whom approximately 40 had Graves' ophthalmopathy and about 55 had stable Graves' hyperthyroidism. Prospective prediction of ophthalmopathy was tested in an independent validation cohort of 18 to 20 hyperthyroidism patients and 17 patients who later progressed to ophthalmopathy. For training and testing, the 100 or so patients in the discovery cohort were randomly divided in a 7:3 ratio. In addition, the study compared T-cell repertoires in thyroid tissue and in blood from about 6 Graves' hyperthyroidism patients. Once sampling was done, hyperthyroidism patients were given methimazole at a starting dose of 30 mg daily, whereas ophthalmopathy patients were given high-dose intravenous methylprednisolone. TCR Vbeta CDR3 sequencing of fewer than 150 peripheral blood samples (under 45 ophthalmopathy, over 70 hyperthyroidism and around 17 progressor patients) is reported in the paper.

Study-level results and caveats: No statistical method was used to fix the sample size in advance, and group allocation was not hidden from the investigators. In cross-validation, a model built on a 13 V-J signature told ophthalmopathy apart from stable hyperthyroidism with roughly 87% sensitivity and about 81% specificity, and in testing the same model reached 80%/75%. Most expanded thyroid clonotypes (frequency above 0.001) were also detected in blood, a finding suggesting that blood repertoires may reflect thyroid immune responses. In validation, the model predicted progression to ophthalmopathy a median of 6.5 months before onset, with roughly 71% sensitivity and about 72% specificity.

Ophthalmopathy patients had moderately to severely active disease, with a Clinical Activity Score of 3 or more, a NOSPECS grade of 4 or more, and a disease duration of less than 3 months. Any patient with an uncontrolled infection, another autoimmune disease, pregnancy or lactation was excluded. Diagnoses were based on clinical symptoms, serum thyroxine and TRAb, thyroid ultrasound and orbital computed tomography. Ficoll-Paque density gradient centrifugation was used to isolate PBMCs from 9.5 to 10 ml of fresh peripheral blood. Total RNA was extracted using Trizol reagent, and RNA quality was assessed on an Agilent 2100 Bioanalyzer. The CDR3 starts with the cysteine, ends with the phenylalanine, and has 18 residues. The read is trimmed to its CDR3 DNA, 54 bases read in frame from base 1. V ends up 5 bases short and J 2 bases short, with an unmatched junction base count of 12. The germline V gene gives CDR1 as MNHEY and CDR2 as SVGEGT.

TCR beta CDR3 regions were amplified from RNA transcripts. A first-round RT-PCR of the TCR CDR3 used the HTBI primer set with the Qiagen OneStep RT-PCR kit. Libraries were constructed in a second round of multiplex PCR, after which size selection and purification were performed. Libraries were sequenced paired-end with 100 bp reads on an Illumina HiSeq2000. From the authors' description of their analysis: Raw data were processed with SOAPnuke, discarding reads with adapters, uncalled bases, mean Phred below 15, or no exact constant-primer or identifier match. High-quality paired reads were merged using COPE v1.2.5, and each unique nucleotide sequence was defined as a clonotype. MiTCR v1.1 was used to align clonotypes to the IMGT TRBV, TRBD and TRBJ reference segments. Only V-J combinations with frequency above 0.0001, covering 99.2% of repertoires, were analysed. A TCS score was defined as the ratio between F50 (clonal expansion) and ExV (chaos), using BLOSUM62-based TCRdist between CDR3 peptides within each V-J. Welch's t-statistics and random forest reduced 450 to 600 V-J features to 13, which were used in a naive Bayes classifier (R e1071). Thyroid-blood repertoire similarity was quantified with the Morisita-Horn index. TCRdb reprocessing: public reads trimmed at Q25 with fastp, clones called with MiXCR, in-frame beta chains kept. Every entry covers one CDR3 protein and lists the most common genes and DNA from its rows. The V and J calls and clone size are TCRdb's, not the authors'. The sample yields fewer than 650,000 distinct CDR3 sequences; about 15% were counted once. Jointly, the top ten make up around 4% of the sample.

As regards this clonotype: Its recognized antigen is unknown. The input lacks base qualities; no much larger clone sits a single base away.

Sequences were obtained from blood. The receptor chain draws on TRBV6-2 or TRBV6-3 and TRBJ2-2, and 9 junction bases match TRBD2. This TCR was recovered from a woman in her thirties or forties with Graves' ophthalmopathy. The CDR3 loop reads CASSPRGLAGTNTGELFF. The bases read TGTGCCAGCAGTCCACGGGGGCTAGCGGGGACTAACACCGGGGAGCTGTTTTTT.